These 5 T cell receptor beta chains came from one sample sequenced in a study of T cell responses to AZD1222 COVID-19 vaccine. The table came from immunoSEQ multiplex PCR; TCRdb's copy has only in-frame clones and leaves some out. The sample records about 190,000 clones, 80% to 90% being singletons. The input for sequencing was peripheral blood, taken on day 0 of AZD1222 vaccination. The receptors come from an adult in good health.

The gene calls are TRBV12-3 or TRBV12-4 and TRBJ1-2; no definite D call. CDR3 length: 13 residues. V gave up 3 bases and J gave up 3 bases, with 8 bases separating them. For the CDR3, the DNA is TGTGCCAGCAGTTTCGGCAGCTACTATGGCTACACCTTC. It is translated as CASSFGSYYGYTF.

The chain combines TRBV9 with TRBJ1-2, with D possibly TRBD1 on 5 matching bases. Germline CDR1 is SGDLS and CDR2 is YYNGEE. Trimming left V 0 bases short and J 6 bases short, with 12 bases between. CDR3 length: 14 residues. This CDR3 reads CASSVGMGQNGYTF. In DNA, the CDR3 is TGTGCCAGCAGCGTAGGTATGGGGCAGAATGGCTACACCTTC.

The V and J genes are TRBV19 and TRBJ1-2; D call uncertain. The CDR3 totals 14 residues. Trimming stripped 7 bases from V and 2 bases from J, with 14 bases between. The germline gives CDR1 LNHDA, CDR2 SQIVND (reference sequence). The CDR3 spells CASNIWGRNYGYTF. DNA for the CDR3: TGTGCCAGTAACATTTGGGGTCGAAACTATGGCTACACCTTC. Based on the CDR3 plus reference TRBV19 and TRBJ1-2, the full variable domain is DGGITQSPKYLFRKEGQNVTLSCEQNLNHDAMYWYRQDPGQGLRLIYYSQIVNDFQKGDIAEGYSVSREKKESFPLTVTSAQKNPTAFYLCASNIWGRNYGYTFGSGTRLTVV.

V gene TRBV7-2 combines with J gene TRBJ2-5; possible D gene TRBD2, 7 bases. The CDR3 runs 14 residues. The germline CDR1 and CDR2 sequences are SGHTA and FQGNSA. Trimming left V 3 bases short and J 5 bases short, with 13 bases between. The CDR3 region is CASSFQRGGETQYF. For the CDR3, the DNA is TGTGCCAGCAGCTTTCAGAGGGGGGGGGAGACCCAGTACTTC.

This chain connects TRBV11-1 to TRBJ2-1; no firm D call. V was shortened by 1 base and J by 2 bases, with 12 bases between the two germline ends. The CDR3 totals 16 residues. Germline V gives CDR1 SGHAT, CDR2 FQDESV (reference sequence). CDR3 sequence: CASSLVTVPPYNEQFF. The CDR3 DNA reads TGTGCCAGCAGCTTAGTAACAGTTCCTCCCTACAATGAGCAGTTCTTC.